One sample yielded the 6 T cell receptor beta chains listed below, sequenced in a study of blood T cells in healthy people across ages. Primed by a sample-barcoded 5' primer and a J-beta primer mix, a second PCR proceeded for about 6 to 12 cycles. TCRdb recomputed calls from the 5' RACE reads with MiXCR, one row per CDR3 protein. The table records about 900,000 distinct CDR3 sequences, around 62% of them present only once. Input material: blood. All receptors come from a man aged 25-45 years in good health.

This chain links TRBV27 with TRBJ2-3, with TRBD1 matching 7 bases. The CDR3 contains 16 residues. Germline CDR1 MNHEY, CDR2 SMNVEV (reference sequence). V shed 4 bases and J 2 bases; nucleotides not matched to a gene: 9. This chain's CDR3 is CASSSRYGTATDTQYF. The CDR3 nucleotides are TGTGCCAGCAGTTCTCGATACGGGACAGCCACAGATACGCAGTATTTT.

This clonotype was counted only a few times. The CDR3 spells CASSRVDSQNADTQYF. The DNA for the CDR3 is TGCGCCAGCAGCCGCGTGGACAGCCAGAACGCAGATACGCAGTATTTT. This chain links TRBV5-1 with TRBJ2-3, with a weak D call TRBD1 (6 bases). V was clipped by 4 bases and J by 4 bases, with 19 bases between them. CDR1 and CDR2 (germline): SGHRS, YFSETQ. The CDR3 spans 16 residues.

As DNA, the CDR3 is TGTGCCACCAGCAATACAGGCCACGAGCAGTACTTC. Translation: CATSNTGHEQYF. The chain couples TRBV15 to TRBJ2-7, with D perhaps matching TRBD1 (5 bases). The CDR3 is 12 residues long. V shed 4 bases and J shed 5 bases, with 9 bases lying between them. Germline CDR1 reads LNHNV; CDR2 reads YYDKDF (reference sequence).

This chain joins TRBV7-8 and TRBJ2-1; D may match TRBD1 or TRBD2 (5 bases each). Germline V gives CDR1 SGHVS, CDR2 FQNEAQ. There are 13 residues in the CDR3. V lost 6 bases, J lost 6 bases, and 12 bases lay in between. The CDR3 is CASRTGTANEQFF. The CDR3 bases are TGTGCCAGCAGGACCGGGACCGCCAATGAGCAGTTCTTC.

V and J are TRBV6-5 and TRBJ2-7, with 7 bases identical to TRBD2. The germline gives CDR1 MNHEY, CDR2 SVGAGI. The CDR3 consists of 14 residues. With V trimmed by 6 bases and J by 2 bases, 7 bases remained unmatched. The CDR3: CASSQFAGAYEQYF. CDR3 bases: TGTGCCAGCAGCCAATTCGCGGGGGCCTACGAGCAGTACTTC.

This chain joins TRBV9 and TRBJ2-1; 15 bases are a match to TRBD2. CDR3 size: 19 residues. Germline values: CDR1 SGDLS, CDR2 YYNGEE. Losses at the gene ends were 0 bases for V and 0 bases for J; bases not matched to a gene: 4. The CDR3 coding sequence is TGTGCCAGCAGCGTAGTTAGGACTAGCGGGGGGGGCTCCTACAATGAGCAGTTCTTC. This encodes CASSVVRTSGGGSYNEQFF. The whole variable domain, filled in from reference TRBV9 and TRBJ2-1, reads DSGVTQTPKHLITATGQRVTLRCSPRSGDLSVYWYQQSLDQGLQFLIQYYNGEERAKGNILERFSAQQFPDLHSELNLSSLELGDSALYFCASSVVRTSGGGSYNEQFFGPGTRLTVL.